This T cell receptor beta chain was sequenced in a study of blood T cell repertoires in COVID-19. Across the whole study: The United States, Italy and Spain supplied acute and convalescent COVID-19 samples.

This CDR3 region has 18 residues. The germline CDR1 and CDR2 sequences are SGDLS and YYNGEE. Unmatched junction bases numbered 12, after V lost 2 bases and J lost 0 bases. In the original processing: Estimated nucleated cell counts came from reference gene primer amplification. TCRdb's copy holds only in-frame clones and misses some; the assay was immunoSEQ multiplex PCR. V and J calls plus clone size are reproduced from that table; the DNA served to infer D and trimming. There are 190,000 or so clones in the sample; more than 75% occur only once, and roughly 6.2% lies in the top ten. Sequences were obtained from peripheral blood. The V and J genes are TRBV9 and TRBJ1-1; 8 bases align to TRBD1. The clonotype was recovered from a man aged 55 to 70 who had recovered from COVID-19. DNA of the CDR3: TGTGCCAGCAGCGTTACAGGGGGGGAGTTTATTATGAACACTGAAGCTTTCTTT. The encoded protein is CASSVTGGEFIMNTEAFF.